This T cell receptor (beta chain) was sequenced in a study of T cells in women clearing cervical HPV infection. The repertoire was sequenced with immunoSEQ multiplex PCR; TCRdb's copy has only in-frame clones and lacks some. There are 36,000 or so clones in the sample, with around 4% held by the top ten. Sequencing used blood buffy coat. This receptor was identified in a woman aged 18-69 years with a cervical HPV16 infection that either progressed to CIN3+ or cleared (not recorded which).

CDR3 DNA, as far as it was read: TGTGCCAGCAGCTCGAGACAGCCGCAAGAGACC. Translating it yields CASSSRQPQET. The entire CDR3 protein reads CASSSRQPQETQYF. This rearrangement joins TRBV7-2 to TRBJ2-5; D might be TRBD1 (5 bases). The read halts 3 residues ahead of the CDR3 end, with the missing end drawn from the germline J gene. The germline V gene encodes CDR1 SGHTA and CDR2 FQGNSA. Trimming removed 4 bases at V and 2 bases at J, with 11 bases between. This CDR3 contains 14 residues.